This TCR beta chain was sequenced for a study of blood T cell repertoires in COVID-19. For the study at large: The United States, Italy and Spain were the sources of the acute and convalescent COVID-19 samples.

Under the authors' procedure: From reference gene primer amplification, estimates of nucleated cell counts were derived. Produced via immunoSEQ multiplex PCR; TCRdb's table is partial and in-frame only. V and J calls and clone size are as listed in that table; D and trimming were resolved from the DNA. The profile shows 250,000 or so clones, 75% to 85% of them singletons. This CDR3 comprises 14 residues. V was shortened by 0 bases and J by 4 bases, with 7 bases between the two germline ends. Germline CDR1 SGDLS, CDR2 YYNGEE. Sequenced: peripheral blood. The sequence was collected from a woman between 65 and 79 years old with acute or convalescent COVID-19. The V call is TRBV9, the J call TRBJ1-4, with no clear D. CDR3 amino acids: CASSVGVFNEKLFF. The DNA for the CDR3 is TGTGCCAGCAGCGTAGGAGTGTTTAATGAAAAACTGTTTTTT.